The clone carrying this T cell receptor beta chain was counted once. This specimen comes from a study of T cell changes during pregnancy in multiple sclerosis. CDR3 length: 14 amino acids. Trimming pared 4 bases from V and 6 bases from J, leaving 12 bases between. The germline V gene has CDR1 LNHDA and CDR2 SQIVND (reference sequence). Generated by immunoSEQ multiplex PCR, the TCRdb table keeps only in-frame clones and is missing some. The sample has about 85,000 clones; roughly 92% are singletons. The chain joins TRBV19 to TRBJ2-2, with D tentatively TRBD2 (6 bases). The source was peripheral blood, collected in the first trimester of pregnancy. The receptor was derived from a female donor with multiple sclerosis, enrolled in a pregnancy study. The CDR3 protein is CASSRLVGAGELFF. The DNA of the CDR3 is TGTGCCAGTAGTAGACTAGTTGGGGCCGGGGAGCTGTTTTTT.